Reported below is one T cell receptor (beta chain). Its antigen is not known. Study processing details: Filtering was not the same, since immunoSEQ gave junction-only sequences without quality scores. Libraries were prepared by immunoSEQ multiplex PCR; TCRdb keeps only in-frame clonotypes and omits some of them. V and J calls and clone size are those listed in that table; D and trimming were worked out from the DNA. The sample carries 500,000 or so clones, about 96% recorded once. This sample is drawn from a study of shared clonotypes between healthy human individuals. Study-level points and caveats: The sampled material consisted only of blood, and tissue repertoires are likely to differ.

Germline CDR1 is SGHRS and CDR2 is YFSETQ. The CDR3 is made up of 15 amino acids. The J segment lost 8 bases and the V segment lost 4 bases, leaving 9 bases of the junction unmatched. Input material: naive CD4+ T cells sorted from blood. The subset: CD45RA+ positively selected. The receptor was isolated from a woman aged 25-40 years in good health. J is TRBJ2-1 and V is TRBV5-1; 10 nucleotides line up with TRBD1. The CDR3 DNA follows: TGCGCCAGCAGCCCCCTCCGGGACAGGGGTTATGAGCAGTTCTTC. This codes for CASSPLRDRGYEQFF.